The 26 T cell receptor beta chains presented below share a single source sample, sequenced in a study of cytomegalovirus exposure and HLA in healthy donors. The PCR employed 60 Vbeta primers together with 13 Jbeta primers. Profiling relied on immunoSEQ multiplex PCR, and the TCRdb table lists in-frame clones only, not all of them. Of more than 200,000 clones in the sample, roughly 83% were seen once. The sample comprised PBMCs. The source of these receptors is a girl aged 5-17 years in good health and CMV-seronegative.

This rearrangement joins TRBV5-1 to TRBJ2-2; 14 nucleotides line up with TRBD2. Germline lookup yields CDR1 SGHRS and CDR2 YFSETQ. The CDR3 runs to 21 residues. V gave up 3 bases and J gave up 4 bases; unmatched junction bases: 17. The CDR3 protein is CASSSFAPGLAGVVRTGELFF. DNA for the CDR3: TGCGCCAGCAGCTCGTTTGCTCCGGGACTAGCGGGAGTCGTTCGCACCGGGGAGCTGTTTTTT. The whole variable domain, filled in from reference TRBV5-1 and TRBJ2-2, reads KAGVTQTPRYLIKTRGQQVTLSCSPISGHRSVSWYQQTPGQGLQFLFEYFSETQRNKGNFPGRFSGRQFSNSRSEMNVSTLELGDSALYLCASSSFAPGLAGVVRTGELFFGEGSRLTVL.

V gene TRBV11-3 combines with J gene TRBJ2-3; 9 bases are a match to TRBD2. V trimming: 5 bases; J trimming: 2 bases; junction bases outside the gene matches: 11. The CDR3 is made up of 17 amino acids. CDR1 SGHNT and CDR2 YENEEA come from the germline V gene. CDR3 DNA: TGTGCCAGCAGCCTCGGGACGACTAGCGGACCCACAGATACGCAGTATTTT. It translates to CASSLGTTSGPTDTQYF.

This clone appeared a few times. The V gene is TRBV19, the J gene TRBJ1-5, with D possibly being TRBD1 (5 bases). The germline gives CDR1 LNHDA, CDR2 SQIVND (reference sequence). Between the trimmed V and J ends, which lost 6 bases and 3 bases, there was a span of 12 bases. The CDR3 extends over 14 amino acids. The CDR3 sequence is CASSRDGINQPQHF. The CDR3 coding sequence is TGTGCCAGTAGCAGGGATGGGATCAATCAGCCCCAGCATTTT. Full variable domain (remainder filled in from reference TRBV19 and TRBJ1-5): DGGITQSPKYLFRKEGQNVTLSCEQNLNHDAMYWYRQDPGQGLRLIYYSQIVNDFQKGDIAEGYSVSREKKESFPLTVTSAQKNPTAFYLCASSRDGINQPQHFGDGTRLSIL.

This clone was detected only once. This chain uses TRBV19 with TRBJ2-2; 10 nucleotides line up with TRBD2. CDR1 LNHDA and CDR2 SQIVND come from the germline V gene (reference sequence). The CDR3 extends over 16 amino acids. Trimming removed 5 bases from V and 8 bases from J; junction bases left unmatched: 11. This CDR3 reads CASSSPGLAAGGELFF. The CDR3 coding sequence is TGTGCCAGTAGTTCGCCCGGACTAGCGGCCGGGGGGGAGCTGTTTTTT.

This chain joins TRBV15 and TRBJ1-2; D is possibly TRBD1 (5 bases). From germline, CDR1 is LNHNV and CDR2 YYDKDF (reference sequence). V gave up 0 bases and J gave up 4 bases, with 15 bases separating them. The CDR3 is 16 residues long. CDR3 sequence reads: CATSRDRRGGSYGYTF. CDR3 DNA: TGTGCCACCAGCAGAGATCGGAGGGGAGGCAGCTATGGCTACACCTTC.

This chain connects TRBV4-1 to TRBJ1-2, with unresolved D. Germline assignment: CDR1 MGHRA and CDR2 YSYEKL. The CDR3 is 15 residues long. Trimming cost V 1 base and J 3 bases, with 12 bases left between them. The CDR3 nucleotides are TGCGCCAGCAGCCAAGCTGAGGCCGTAGACTATGGCTACACCTTC. It is translated as CASSQAEAVDYGYTF.

V is TRBV5-1 and J is TRBJ2-7; 7 bases agree with TRBD1. The CDR3 extends over 15 amino acids. Per germline, CDR1 SGHRS and CDR2 YFSETQ. V was pared by 4 bases and J by 2 bases, with 9 bases of the junction left unmatched. DNA for the CDR3: TGCGCCAGCAGCCCTCTGACAGGGACCACCTACGAGCAGTACTTC. This encodes CASSPLTGTTYEQYF.

This chain joins TRBV19 and TRBJ2-1; TRBD2 matches at 9 bases. The V and J ends lost 6 bases and 10 bases, in that order; junction bases with no gene match: 7. There are 13 residues in the CDR3. Per the germline V gene, CDR1 is LNHDA and CDR2 is SQIVND (reference sequence). CDR3 DNA: TGTGCCAGTAGGGGACTAGCCCCTTGGGAGCAGTTCTTC. It is translated as CASRGLAPWEQFF.

The chain uses TRBV10-3 and TRBJ1-1; TRBD1 might be the D (5 bases). Trimming stripped 9 bases from V and 7 bases from J, with 21 bases between. Germline values: CDR1 ENHRY, CDR2 SYGVKD. CDR3 length: 14 residues. The CDR3 region is CAMSSGGTTFEAFF. The CDR3 coding sequence is TGTGCCATGTCCTCGGGGGGGACTACCTTTGAAGCTTTCTTT.

The rearrangement joins TRBV5-4 to TRBJ2-1; 13 bases line up with TRBD2. The V gene's germline CDR1 is SGHNT and CDR2 YYREEE (reference sequence). This CDR3 has 18 amino acids. Germline trimming cut 6 bases from V and 4 bases from J; bases unmatched to any gene: 13. The CDR3 protein is CASTSWTSGRVGYNEQFF. The CDR3 DNA is TGTGCCAGCACCAGCTGGACTAGCGGGAGAGTGGGTTACAATGAGCAGTTCTTC. Full variable domain (remainder filled in from reference TRBV5-4 and TRBJ2-1): ETGVTQSPTHLIKTRGQQVTLRCSSQSGHNTVSWYQQALGQGPQFIFQYYREEENGRGNFPPRFSGLQFPNYSSELNVNALELDDSALYLCASTSWTSGRVGYNEQFFGPGTRLTVL.

J is TRBJ1-1 and V is TRBV29-1; D gene uncertain. Germline lookup yields CDR1 SQVTM and CDR2 ANQGSEA. The CDR3 covers 14 residues. The V end was cut by 8 bases, the J end by 1 base, with 17 bases between. CDR3 protein: CSSLGFTQNTEAFF. CDR3 DNA sequence: TGCAGCTCCCTGGGCTTCACCCAGAACACTGAAGCTTTCTTT.

The chain has TRBV7-6 and TRBJ2-7; no firm D call. CDR1 is SGHVS, CDR2 FNYEAQ, per germline. Trimming shortened V by 1 base and J by 2 bases, and 12 bases separated the two germline ends. The CDR3 consists of 15 residues. CDR3 region: CASSLESAPTYEQYF. CDR3 in DNA: TGTGCCAGCAGCTTAGAATCCGCACCTACCTACGAGCAGTACTTC.

The chain has TRBV5-1 and TRBJ1-4, with 7 bases identical to TRBD1. The CDR3 is made up of 15 amino acids. Looked up from germline, CDR1 is SGHRS and CDR2 is YFSETQ. Germline trimming cut 4 bases from V and 4 bases from J; bases unmatched to any gene: 7. CDR3 residues: CASSLSGQYNEKLFF. CDR3 DNA: TGCGCCAGCAGCCTGTCGGGACAGTATAATGAAAAACTGTTTTTT.

This chain links TRBV30 with TRBJ1-4; D gene uncertain. The CDR3 is 17 amino acids. Trimming stripped 2 bases from V and 0 bases from J, with 16 bases between. In germline, CDR1 is GTSNPN, CDR2 SVGIG (reference sequence). Written as DNA, the CDR3 is TGTGCCTGGAGTCCCGGGATAGGGAATCCAACTAATGAAAAACTGTTTTTT. The encoded protein is CAWSPGIGNPTNEKLFF. The whole variable domain, remainder taken from reference TRBV30 and TRBJ1-4, is SQTIHQWPATLVQPVGSPLSLECTVEGTSNPNLYWYRQAAGRGLQLLFYSVGIGQISSEVPQNLSASRPQDRQFILSSKKLLLSDSGFYLCAWSPGIGNPTNEKLFFGSGTQLSVL.

This rearrangement joins TRBV28 to TRBJ1-2; D may be TRBD1 (5 bases). Trimming stripped 3 bases from V and 8 bases from J, with 13 bases between. This CDR3 contains 13 residues. CDR1 and CDR2 from the germline V gene are MDHEN and SYDVKM. The CDR3 sequence is CASSFYSHRGYTF. CDR3 nucleotide sequence: TGTGCCAGCAGTTTTTACTCCCACAGGGGCTACACCTTC.

The rearrangement links TRBV19 to TRBJ2-7; TRBD1 is a possible D gene (6 bases). Trimming took off 2 bases at V and 3 bases at J, with 14 bases between the two ends. This CDR3 region has 15 residues. Germline V gene data show CDR1 as LNHDA and CDR2 as SQIVND (reference sequence). CDR3 residues: CASSIRDQGLYEQYF. The CDR3 nucleotides are TGTGCCAGTAGTATACGGGACCAGGGGCTCTACGAGCAGTACTTC.

This chain uses TRBV19 with TRBJ2-7; the D gene is possibly TRBD1 (6 bases). This CDR3 comprises 13 residues. Germline lookup yields CDR1 LNHDA and CDR2 SQIVND (reference sequence). The ends were cut back, 6 bases at V and 0 bases at J, with 9 bases in the middle. The CDR3 DNA reads as TGTGCCAGTAGCCCGACAGGCTCCTACGAGCAGTACTTC. Its protein product is CASSPTGSYEQYF.

The chain links TRBV2 to TRBJ2-4; no reliable D call. In germline, CDR1 is SNHLY, CDR2 FYNNEI. Between the trimmed V and J ends, which lost 3 bases and 8 bases, there was a span of 11 bases. The CDR3 is 13 residues long. CDR3 DNA sequence: TGTGCCAGCAGTGACATCCAACGGGACATTCAGTACTTC. This gives the protein CASSDIQRDIQYF.

This clone is a singleton in its sample. J is TRBJ2-2 and V is TRBV7-3, with 10 bases aligning to TRBD1. The CDR3 loop spans 17 amino acids. The trim removed 0 bases at V and 8 bases at J, leaving 9 bases unmatched. In germline, CDR1 is SGHTA, CDR2 FQGTGA. CDR3 bases: TGTGCCAGCAGCTTAACCGAATCCGGGACAGGGGTGGGGGAGCTGTTTTTT. Its protein is CASSLTESGTGVGELFF.

The rearrangement links TRBV19 to TRBJ2-1; 9 bases are shared with TRBD2. The CDR3 spans 17 residues. Looked up from germline, CDR1 is LNHDA and CDR2 is SQIVND (reference sequence). Trimming took 6 bases from V and 7 from J; bases not matched to a gene: 16. CDR3 sequence (DNA): TGTGCCAGTAGGGGGGCGGCGGGAGGGCCGGGATTGAATGAGCAGTTCTTC. Protein sequence: CASRGAAGGPGLNEQFF.

With respect to this clone: This same CDR3 is encoded by further DNA sequences in the sample. The chain uses TRBV7-9 and TRBJ2-3, with no clear D. Germline V lookup: CDR1 SEHNR, CDR2 FQNEAQ (reference sequence). CDR3 length equals 12 residues. V dropped 5 bases and J dropped 3 bases, with 6 bases sitting between them. The CDR3 bases are TGTGCCAGCAGCCCGAGTACAGATACGCAGTATTTT. Translated, it gives CASSPSTDTQYF.

This clone turned up a few times. The genes are TRBV6-5 and TRBJ1-4; D is perhaps TRBD1 (6 bases). Germline loops: CDR1 MNHEY, CDR2 SVGAGI. This CDR3 is built from 14 residues. Trimming pared 5 bases from V and 5 bases from J, leaving 12 bases between. Here the CDR3 DNA reads TGTGCCAGCAGTGAGGGGGGGCTCAATGAAAAACTGTTTTTT. Its translation is CASSEGGLNEKLFF.

As DNA, the CDR3 is TGTGCCAGCAGCTTAGAGCGGGGGGGCCTCTACGAGCAGTACTTC. Its protein product is CASSLERGGLYEQYF. This chain uses TRBV7-2 with TRBJ2-7; 10 nucleotides align to TRBD2. CDR3 length: 15 amino acids. J was trimmed by 3 bases and V by 1 base; bases with no gene match: 3. Per germline, CDR1 SGHTA and CDR2 FQGNSA.

This chain joins TRBV4-2 and TRBJ2-7; 13 nucleotides match TRBD2. Trimming removed 3 bases from V and 1 base from J; junction bases left unmatched: 0. The CDR3 is 15 amino acids. Germline values: CDR1 LGHNA, CDR2 YNFKEQ. The CDR3 DNA reads TGTGCCAGCAGCCAGACTAGCGGGAGGTCCTACGAGCAGTACTTC. Amino acid sequence: CASSQTSGRSYEQYF.

This clone was counted a single time. The rearrangement links TRBV9 to TRBJ2-7, with 7 bases lining up with TRBD1. V trimming: 1 base; J trimming: 0 bases; junction bases outside the gene matches: 4. Germline-derived CDR1 and CDR2 are SGDLS and YYNGEE. This CDR3 has 15 residues. The DNA for the CDR3 is TGTGCCAGCAGCGTACTGGGGGACAGCTCCTACGAGCAGTACTTC. It encodes CASSVLGDSSYEQYF.

In the case of this clone: This specimen includes other DNA sequences encoding the same CDR3. The rearrangement links TRBV4-2 to TRBJ1-6, with 11 bases lining up with TRBD1. The junction had 8 bases not matched to a gene; V was cut back by 1 base and J by 3 bases. The CDR3 length is 19 residues. Germline V lookup: CDR1 LGHNA, CDR2 YNFKEQ. The DNA of the CDR3 is TGTGCCAGCAGCCAAGGACCGGCTGGGACAGGGGGCTATAATTCACCCCTCCACTTT. It codes for CASSQGPAGTGGYNSPLHF.